The 14 T cell receptor beta chains given below trace back to one sample, sequenced in a study of chemoradiotherapy in HPV16-positive cancers. The repertoire was sequenced with immunoSEQ multiplex PCR; TCRdb's copy has only in-frame clones and lacks some. This sample has about 30,000 clones; 90% to 95% occur once, and the top ten carry about 20%. The input for sequencing was blood, taken from a patient who underwent chemoradiotherapy. The receptors come from a human donor with HPV-associated anogenital cancer.

The V call is TRBV7-9, the J call TRBJ1-1; TRBD1 is a possible D gene (6 bases). Per the germline V gene, CDR1 is SEHNR and CDR2 is FQNEAQ (reference sequence). The CDR3 totals 18 residues. The germline V and J ends were trimmed by 4 bases and 0 bases, with 21 bases remaining between them. This CDR3 reads CASSSSGTRVSLNTEAFF. In DNA form, the CDR3 reads TGTGCCAGCAGCTCGAGTGGGACAAGGGTATCGTTGAACACTGAAGCTTTCTTT.

The chain links TRBV28 to TRBJ1-3, with 7 bases fitting TRBD1. This CDR3 has 15 amino acids. With 6 bases clipped from V and 3 bases from J, the junction kept 8 bases outside the gene matches. Germline values: CDR1 MDHEN, CDR2 SYDVKM. As DNA, the CDR3 is TGTGCCAGCAGGATACAGGGGAGATTTGGAAACACCATATATTTT. Translation gives CASRIQGRFGNTIYF.

The chain uses TRBV6-5 and TRBJ2-2; D is unresolved. Germline CDR1 reads MNHEY; CDR2 reads SVGAGI. The CDR3 has 15 amino acids. Between the trimmed V and J ends, which lost 0 bases and 3 bases, there was a span of 8 bases. CDR3: CASSYSSRYTGELFF. Here the CDR3 DNA reads TGTGCCAGCAGTTACTCGAGTCGGTACACCGGGGAGCTGTTTTTT.

CDR3 DNA: TGTGCCATCAGTGACTCGCTCCCGAGGGGGCTGGGGGATACGCAGTATTTT. This translates into CAISDSLPRGLGDTQYF. This chain connects TRBV10-3 to TRBJ2-3; 7 positions agree with TRBD1. J lost 6 bases, V lost 3 bases, and 15 bases had no gene match. The germline gives CDR1 ENHRY, CDR2 SYGVKD. CDR3 length: 17 amino acids.

This chain links TRBV7-2 with TRBJ2-7; 9 nucleotides match TRBD1. This CDR3 comprises 14 residues. V lost 1 base, J lost 3 bases, and 1 base stayed unmatched. Per germline, CDR1 SGHTA and CDR2 FQGNSA. CDR3 sequence reads: CASSLGDRDYEQYF. DNA of the CDR3: TGTGCCAGCAGCTTAGGGGACAGGGACTACGAGCAGTACTTC.

The chain combines TRBV6-5 with TRBJ1-6; 12 bases align to TRBD1. The CDR3 is made up of 16 amino acids. V was clipped by 0 bases and J by 9 bases; unmatched bases: 3. Per germline, CDR1 MNHEY and CDR2 SVGAGI. The CDR3 region has the DNA TGTGCCAGCAGTTACTCGTTGGGACAGGGGGCTTCACCCCTCCACTTT. It codes for CASSYSLGQGASPLHF.

V gene TRBV18 combines with J gene TRBJ1-4; D remains ambiguous. Germline values: CDR1 KGHSH, CDR2 LQKENI. The ends were cut back, 2 bases at V and 0 bases at J, with 13 bases in the middle. The CDR3 extends over 17 amino acids. For the CDR3, the DNA is TGTGCCAGCTCACCAATCGGGAGAGATGCAACTAATGAAAAACTGTTTTTT. Translation gives CASSPIGRDATNEKLFF.

This chain connects TRBV30 to TRBJ2-3; 10 bases agree with TRBD2. The CDR3 consists of 14 residues. With V trimmed by 5 bases and J by 6 bases, 8 bases remained unmatched. Germline V gives CDR1 GTSNPN, CDR2 SVGIG (reference sequence). The CDR3, as DNA: TGTGCCTGGGCAGGAGCGGGGGGGCGGGATACGCAGTATTTT. It specifies CAWAGAGGRDTQYF.

This clone was observed a handful of times. The rearrangement links TRBV7-6 to TRBJ2-3; 8 positions match TRBD2. The trim removed 3 bases at V and 2 bases at J, leaving 4 bases unmatched. The germline gives CDR1 SGHVS, CDR2 FNYEAQ. The CDR3 extends over 15 amino acids. DNA of the CDR3: TGTGCCAGCAGCTTGAGCGGGAGTTTCACAGATACGCAGTATTTT. This translates into CASSLSGSFTDTQYF.

The chain employs TRBV7-9 and TRBJ1-4, with TRBD1 matching 7 bases. J lost 8 bases, V lost 1 base, and 7 bases had no gene match. Germline CDR1 reads SEHNR; CDR2 reads FQNEAQ (reference sequence). This CDR3 contains 15 residues. Here the CDR3 reads CASSLEGGVREKLFF. CDR3 nucleotides: TGTGCCAGCAGCTTAGAAGGGGGCGTAAGGGAAAAACTGTTTTTT.

This chain connects TRBV5-1 to TRBJ1-6; possibly TRBD1 for D (5 bases). CDR3 size: 13 residues. V lost 4 bases and J 7 bases, leaving 9 bases between the germline ends. Per the germline V gene, CDR1 is SGHRS and CDR2 is YFSETQ. The CDR3 nucleotides read TGCGCCAGCAGCGGGACCTGGAATTCACCCCTCCACTTT. Amino acid sequence: CASSGTWNSPLHF. The full variable domain, its missing parts supplied by reference TRBV5-1 and TRBJ1-6, is KAGVTQTPRYLIKTRGQQVTLSCSPISGHRSVSWYQQTPGQGLQFLFEYFSETQRNKGNFPGRFSGRQFSNSRSEMNVSTLELGDSALYLCASSGTWNSPLHFGNGTRLTVT.

The CDR3 DNA sequence: TGTGCCAGCTCACCACCGCAGGGACAAGCGACCGGGGAGCTGTTTTTT. Translated, it gives CASSPPQGQATGELFF. The chain carries TRBV18 and TRBJ2-2, with D perhaps TRBD1 (6 bases). Germline CDR1 and CDR2: KGHSH and LQKENI. The V and J ends lost 0 bases and 5 bases respectively, with 13 bases between them. This CDR3 comprises 16 residues. Full variable domain (missing parts from reference TRBV18 and TRBJ2-2): NAGVMQNPRHLVRRRGQEARLRCSPMKGHSHVYWYRQLPEEGLKFMVYLQKENIIDESGMPKERFSAEFPKEGPSILRIQQVVRGDSAAYFCASSPPQGQATGELFFGEGSRLTVL.

The chain combines TRBV10-1 with TRBJ2-3, with D possibly TRBD1 on 6 matching bases. This CDR3 contains 13 residues. V gave up 5 bases and J gave up 3 bases, with 9 bases separating them. Germline CDR1 is WNHNN and CDR2 is SYGVQD (reference sequence). The CDR3: CASSPGQTDTQYF. CDR3 sequence (DNA): TGCGCCAGCAGTCCTGGACAGACAGATACGCAGTATTTT.

This chain links TRBV29-1 with TRBJ1-5; D possibly corresponds to TRBD1 (6 bases). The CDR3 sequence is 14 residues long. Looked up from germline, CDR1 is SQVTM and CDR2 is ANQGSEA. The V and J ends lost 6 bases and 6 bases respectively, with 18 bases between them. CDR3 residues: CSVSQGLGIQPQHF. Written as DNA, the CDR3 is TGCAGCGTGTCTCAGGGGTTAGGTATTCAGCCCCAGCATTTT.